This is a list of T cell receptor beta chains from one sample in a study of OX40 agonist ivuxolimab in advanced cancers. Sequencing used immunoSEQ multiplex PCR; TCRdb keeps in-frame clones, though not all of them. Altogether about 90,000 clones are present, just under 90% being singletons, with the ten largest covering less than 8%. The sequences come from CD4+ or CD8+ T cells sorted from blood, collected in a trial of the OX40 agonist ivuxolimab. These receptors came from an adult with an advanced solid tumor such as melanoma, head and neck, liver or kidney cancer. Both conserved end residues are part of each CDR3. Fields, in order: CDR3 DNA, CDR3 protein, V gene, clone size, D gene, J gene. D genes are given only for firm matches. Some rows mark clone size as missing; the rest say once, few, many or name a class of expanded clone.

CDR3 DNA: TGCGCCAGCAGTCTAGTCGGGACTAGCGTTACAGATACGCAGTATTTT
CDR3 protein: CASSLVGTSVTDTQYF
V gene: TRBV10-1
clone size: NA
D gene: TRBD2
J gene: TRBJ2-3

CDR3 DNA: TGCACCAGCAGCCAGGGCGGACAGGGGGCGTCCTACGAGCAGTACTTC
CDR3 protein: CTSSQGGQGASYEQYF
V gene: TRBV1
clone size: NA
D gene: NA
J gene: TRBJ2-7

CDR3 DNA: TGTGCCAGCTCAGCAGTGGTGGGCACTGAAGCTTTCTTT
CDR3 protein: CASSAVVGTEAFF
V gene: TRBV19
clone size: once
D gene: NA
J gene: TRBJ1-1

CDR3 DNA: TGTGCCAGTAGTATAAGGATAGCGGGCTACAATGAGCAGTTCTTC
CDR3 protein: CASSIRIAGYNEQFF
V gene: TRBV19
clone size: NA
D gene: TRBD2
J gene: TRBJ2-1

CDR3 DNA: TGTGCCAGCAGCCAAGATTACGGGGGAGGGGGCGAGCAGTACTTC
CDR3 protein: CASSQDYGGGGEQYF
V gene: TRBV14
clone size: NA
D gene: NA
J gene: TRBJ2-7

CDR3 DNA: TGTGCCAGCAGCACTGGCGGGGGGCGGGGCGTCTACGAGCAGTACTTC
CDR3 protein: CASSTGGGRGVYEQYF
V gene: TRBV14
clone size: NA
D gene: TRBD2
J gene: TRBJ2-7

CDR3 DNA: TGCGCCAGCAGCCAAGCAGGCTCTGGAAACACCATATATTTT
CDR3 protein: CASSQAGSGNTIYF
V gene: TRBV4-1
clone size: NA
D gene: NA
J gene: TRBJ1-3

CDR3 DNA: TGTGCCAGCAGTTACTATGGGACAGGGGGGCCCTATGGCTACACCTTC
CDR3 protein: CASSYYGTGGPYGYTF
V gene: TRBV6-6
clone size: NA
D gene: TRBD1
J gene: TRBJ1-2

CDR3 DNA: TGTGCCAGCAGCTTGGGCCAGGTCCGCACTGAAGCTTTCTTT
CDR3 protein: CASSLGQVRTEAFF
V gene: TRBV5-6
clone size: NA
D gene: NA
J gene: TRBJ1-1

CDR3 DNA: TGTGCCAGCAGTTTTCGCGTGGAAACCGGGGAGCTGTTTTTT
CDR3 protein: CASSFRVETGELFF
V gene: TRBV28
clone size: NA
D gene: NA
J gene: TRBJ2-2

CDR3 DNA: TGTGCCATCAGTGGGAGCGGGATCTCTGGTGAGCAGTTCTTC
CDR3 protein: CAISGSGISGEQFF
V gene: TRBV10-3
clone size: NA
D gene: TRBD2
J gene: TRBJ2-1

CDR3 DNA: TGTGCCAGCAGCCCCCCAGACAGGAGCTCCTACGAGCAGTACTTC
CDR3 protein: CASSPPDRSSYEQYF
V gene: TRBV11-3
clone size: NA
D gene: NA
J gene: TRBJ2-7

CDR3 DNA: TGCGCCAGCAGACCAGACAGCCCGAACACTGAAGCTTTCTTT
CDR3 protein: CASRPDSPNTEAFF
V gene: TRBV5-1
clone size: NA
D gene: NA
J gene: TRBJ1-1

CDR3 DNA: TGTGCCAGCAGCTTAGAGGGCCAGAAAAAAGCTTTCTTT
CDR3 protein: CASSLEGQKKAFF
V gene: TRBV11-3
clone size: NA
D gene: NA
J gene: TRBJ1-1

CDR3 DNA: TGCGCCAGCAGCCAACCCCTAGCCTCCTACGAGCAGTACTTC
CDR3 protein: CASSQPLASYEQYF
V gene: TRBV4-1
clone size: NA
D gene: NA
J gene: TRBJ2-7

CDR3 DNA: TGTGCCAGCAGCTTAGTAGCTAAGGACGAGCAGTACTTC
CDR3 protein: CASSLVAKDEQYF
V gene: TRBV7-8
clone size: few
D gene: NA
J gene: TRBJ2-7

CDR3 DNA: TGTGCCAGCAGCCCTCTAGCGTACTCCTACGAGCAGTACTTC
CDR3 protein: CASSPLAYSYEQYF
V gene: TRBV7-8
clone size: few
D gene: NA
J gene: TRBJ2-7

CDR3 DNA: TGTGCCAGCAGTCCAGGACAGGCCAACACTGAAGCTTTCTTT
CDR3 protein: CASSPGQANTEAFF
V gene: TRBV27
clone size: NA
D gene: TRBD1
J gene: TRBJ1-1

CDR3 DNA: TGTGCCAGCAGCTCCCCCGAGGCGGTCTCTGGGGCCAACGTCCTGACTTTC
CDR3 protein: CASSSPEAVSGANVLTF
V gene: TRBV5-4
clone size: NA
D gene: NA
J gene: TRBJ2-6

CDR3 DNA: TGTGCCAGCAGCTCCTTCGACAGGAGCTCCTACGAGCAGTACTTC
CDR3 protein: CASSSFDRSSYEQYF
V gene: TRBV11-2
clone size: NA
D gene: NA
J gene: TRBJ2-7

CDR3 DNA: TGCGCCAGCGAAGAGGTAGCGGGAGGCACCGGGGAGCTGTTTTTT
CDR3 protein: CASEEVAGGTGELFF
V gene: TRBV5-1
clone size: NA
D gene: TRBD2
J gene: TRBJ2-2

CDR3 DNA: TGTGCCAGCAGTGAATCCCCTGGGCTAGGCTCCTACAATGAGCAGTTCTTC
CDR3 protein: CASSESPGLGSYNEQFF
V gene: TRBV25-1
clone size: NA
D gene: NA
J gene: TRBJ2-1

CDR3 DNA: TGTGCCTGGAGGGGGCGGCTGCCTTCACCCCTCCACTTT
CDR3 protein: CAWRGRLPSPLHF
V gene: TRBV30
clone size: NA
D gene: NA
J gene: TRBJ1-6

CDR3 DNA: TGTGCCAGCAGCTCCGTTTCGACAGGGGGTGGCGGGCACTATGGCTACACCTTC
CDR3 protein: CASSSVSTGGGGHYGYTF
V gene: TRBV7-9
clone size: NA
D gene: TRBD1
J gene: TRBJ1-2

CDR3 DNA: TGTGCCAGCAGCGGGAACAGTGGCGGCACTGAAGCTTTCTTT
CDR3 protein: CASSGNSGGTEAFF
V gene: TRBV5-4
clone size: NA
D gene: NA
J gene: TRBJ1-1

CDR3 DNA: TGTGCCAGCAGCAAAGGGACCGGGGGGTCGGCTGGAAACACCATATATTTT
CDR3 protein: CASSKGTGGSAGNTIYF
V gene: TRBV21-1
clone size: NA
D gene: NA
J gene: TRBJ1-3

CDR3 DNA: TGCGCCAGCAGCTTGTACCTAGCGGGAGACAATGAGCAGTTCTTC
CDR3 protein: CASSLYLAGDNEQFF
V gene: TRBV5-1
clone size: NA
D gene: TRBD2
J gene: TRBJ2-1

CDR3 DNA: TGTGCCATCAAGGCGGGAGGGCCGGGTGAGCAGTTCTTC
CDR3 protein: CAIKAGGPGEQFF
V gene: TRBV10-3
clone size: NA
D gene: TRBD2
J gene: TRBJ2-1

CDR3 DNA: TGTGCCAGCAGTATGGACAGCTACGAGCAGTACTTC
CDR3 protein: CASSMDSYEQYF
V gene: TRBV2
clone size: NA
D gene: NA
J gene: TRBJ2-7

CDR3 DNA: TGTGCCAGCAGTTTTTCGTTCGGGACAGAGTTTTACGAGCAGTACTTC
CDR3 protein: CASSFSFGTEFYEQYF
V gene: TRBV27
clone size: NA
D gene: TRBD1
J gene: TRBJ2-7

CDR3 DNA: TGTGCCAGCAGCTTCTGGACAGGGAGTGGCGATGAGCAGTTCTTC
CDR3 protein: CASSFWTGSGDEQFF
V gene: TRBV5-4
clone size: NA
D gene: TRBD1
J gene: TRBJ2-1

CDR3 DNA: TGTGCCAGTAGTCTCAGCGGGCTCCAAGAGACCCAGTACTTC
CDR3 protein: CASSLSGLQETQYF
V gene: TRBV19
clone size: NA
D gene: NA
J gene: TRBJ2-5

CDR3 DNA: TGTGCCTGGAATGGGGGCGGTTCCTACAATGAGCAGTTCTTC
CDR3 protein: CAWNGGGSYNEQFF
V gene: TRBV30
clone size: NA
D gene: NA
J gene: TRBJ2-1

CDR3 DNA: TGCGCCAGCAGCTTGGGGCCCCTCTCGACAGGAGCGAATGAAAAACTGTTTTTT
CDR3 protein: CASSLGPLSTGANEKLFF
V gene: TRBV5-1
clone size: NA
D gene: NA
J gene: TRBJ1-4

CDR3 DNA: TGTGCCAGCAGCCAACGCACAACGAACACTGAAGCTTTCTTT
CDR3 protein: CASSQRTTNTEAFF
V gene: TRBV11-3
clone size: NA
D gene: NA
J gene: TRBJ1-1